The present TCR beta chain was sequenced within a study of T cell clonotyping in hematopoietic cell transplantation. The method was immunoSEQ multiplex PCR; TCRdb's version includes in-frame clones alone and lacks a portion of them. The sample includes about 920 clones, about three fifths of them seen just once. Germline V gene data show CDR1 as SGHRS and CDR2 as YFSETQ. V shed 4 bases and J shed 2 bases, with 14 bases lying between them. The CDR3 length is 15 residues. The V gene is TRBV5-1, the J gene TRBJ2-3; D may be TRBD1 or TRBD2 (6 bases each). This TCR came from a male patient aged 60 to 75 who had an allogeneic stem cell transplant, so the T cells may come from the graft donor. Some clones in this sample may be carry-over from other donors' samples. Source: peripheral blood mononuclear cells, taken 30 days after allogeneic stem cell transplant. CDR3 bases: TGCGCCAGCAGCCCCCTAGGGGGGTTCACAGATACGCAGTATTTT. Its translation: CASSPLGGFTDTQYF.